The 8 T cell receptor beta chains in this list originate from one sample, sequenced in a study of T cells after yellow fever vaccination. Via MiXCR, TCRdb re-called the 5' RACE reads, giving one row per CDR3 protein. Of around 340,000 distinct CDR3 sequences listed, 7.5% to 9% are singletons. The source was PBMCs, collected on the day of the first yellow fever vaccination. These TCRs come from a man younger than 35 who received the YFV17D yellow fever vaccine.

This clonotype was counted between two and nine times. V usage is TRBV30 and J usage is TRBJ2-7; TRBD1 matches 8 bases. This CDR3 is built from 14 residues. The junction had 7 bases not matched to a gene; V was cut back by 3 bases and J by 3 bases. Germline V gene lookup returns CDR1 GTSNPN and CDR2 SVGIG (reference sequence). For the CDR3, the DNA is TGTGCCTGGAGAAAACGGGACAGGCGCTACGAGCAGTACTTC. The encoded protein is CAWRKRDRRYEQYF.

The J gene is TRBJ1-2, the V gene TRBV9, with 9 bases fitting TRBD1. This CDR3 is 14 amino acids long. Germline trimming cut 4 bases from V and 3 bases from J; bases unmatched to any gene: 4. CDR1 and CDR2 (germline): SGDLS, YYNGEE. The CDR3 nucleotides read TGTGCCAGCAGCTCGGGGGACAGGGACTATGGCTACACCTTC. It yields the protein CASSSGDRDYGYTF.

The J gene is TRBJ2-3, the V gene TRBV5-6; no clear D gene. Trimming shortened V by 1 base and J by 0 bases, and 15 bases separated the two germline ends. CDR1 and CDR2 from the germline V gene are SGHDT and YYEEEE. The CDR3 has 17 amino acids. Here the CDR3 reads CASSLPQLFVSTDTQYF. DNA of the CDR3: TGTGCCAGCAGCTTGCCCCAATTATTCGTGAGCACAGATACGCAGTATTTT.

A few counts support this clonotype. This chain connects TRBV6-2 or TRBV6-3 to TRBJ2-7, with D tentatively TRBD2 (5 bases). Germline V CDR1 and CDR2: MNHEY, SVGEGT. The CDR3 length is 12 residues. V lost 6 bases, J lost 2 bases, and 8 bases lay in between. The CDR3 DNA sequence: TGTGCCAGCAGCCGGGATCCCTACGAGCAGTACGTC. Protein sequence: CASSRDPYEQYV.

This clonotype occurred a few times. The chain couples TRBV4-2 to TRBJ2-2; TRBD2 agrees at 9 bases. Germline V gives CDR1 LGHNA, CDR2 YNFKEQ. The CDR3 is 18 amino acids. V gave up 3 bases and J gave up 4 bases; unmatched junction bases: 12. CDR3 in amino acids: CASSHAGLATLSTGELFF. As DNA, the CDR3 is TGTGCCAGCAGCCATGCTGGACTAGCGACACTGAGCACCGGGGAGCTGTTTTTT.

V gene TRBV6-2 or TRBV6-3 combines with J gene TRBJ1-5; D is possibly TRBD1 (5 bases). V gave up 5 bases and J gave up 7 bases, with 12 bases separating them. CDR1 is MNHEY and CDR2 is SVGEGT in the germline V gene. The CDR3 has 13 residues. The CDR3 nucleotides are TGTGCCAGCAGTGGGGGAGTCGGACAGCCCCAGCATTTT. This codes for CASSGGVGQPQHF.

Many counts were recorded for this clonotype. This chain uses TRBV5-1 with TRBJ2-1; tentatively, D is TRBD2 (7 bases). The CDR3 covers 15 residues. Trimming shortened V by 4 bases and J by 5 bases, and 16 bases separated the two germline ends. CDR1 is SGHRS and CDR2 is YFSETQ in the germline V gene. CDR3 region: CASSPSAGAHNEQFF. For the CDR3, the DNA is TGCGCCAGCAGCCCATCCGCGGGGGCCCACAATGAGCAGTTCTTC. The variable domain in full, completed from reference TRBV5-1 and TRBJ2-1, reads KAGVTQTPRYLIKTRGQQVTLSCSPISGHRSVSWYQQTPGQGLQFLFEYFSETQRNKGNFPGRFSGRQFSNSRSEMNVSTLELGDSALYLCASSPSAGAHNEQFFGPGTRLTVL.

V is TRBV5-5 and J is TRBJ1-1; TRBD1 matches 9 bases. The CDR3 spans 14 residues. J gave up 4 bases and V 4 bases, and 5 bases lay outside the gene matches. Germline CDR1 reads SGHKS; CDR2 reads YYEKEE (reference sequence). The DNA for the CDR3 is TGTGCCAGCAGCCCCGCGACAGGGGGCACTGAAGCTTTCTTT. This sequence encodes CASSPATGGTEAFF.